This TCR beta chain originates from a study of OX40 agonist ivuxolimab in advanced cancers. Study information: Patients assigned to dose escalation were diagnosed with hepatocellular carcinoma, melanoma, renal cell or head and neck cancer.

Profiled with immunoSEQ multiplex PCR; TCRdb holds only in-frame clones, not every one. The repertoire consists of tens of thousands of clones, with 80% to 90% occurring once and the leading ten covering roughly a quarter. The germline V gene encodes CDR1 LNHNV and CDR2 YYDKDF (reference sequence). CDR3 size: 16 residues. The V and J ends lost 0 bases and 6 bases respectively, with 16 bases between them. As to this clone: The antigen is undetermined.

Whole-study findings and limits: Researchers report that CD8+ T cells had, on average, more expanded clones than CD4+.

This sequence was found in an adult with an advanced solid tumor such as melanoma, head and neck, liver or kidney cancer. The chain employs TRBV15 and TRBJ2-3, with D perhaps TRBD1 (6 bases). The sample consisted of CD4+ or CD8+ T cells sorted from blood, taken in a trial of the OX40 agonist ivuxolimab. CDR3 in DNA: TGTGCCACCAGCAGAGAGTCAGGGGCGTTGTTGGATACGCAGTATTTT. Translated, it gives CATSRESGALLDTQYF.